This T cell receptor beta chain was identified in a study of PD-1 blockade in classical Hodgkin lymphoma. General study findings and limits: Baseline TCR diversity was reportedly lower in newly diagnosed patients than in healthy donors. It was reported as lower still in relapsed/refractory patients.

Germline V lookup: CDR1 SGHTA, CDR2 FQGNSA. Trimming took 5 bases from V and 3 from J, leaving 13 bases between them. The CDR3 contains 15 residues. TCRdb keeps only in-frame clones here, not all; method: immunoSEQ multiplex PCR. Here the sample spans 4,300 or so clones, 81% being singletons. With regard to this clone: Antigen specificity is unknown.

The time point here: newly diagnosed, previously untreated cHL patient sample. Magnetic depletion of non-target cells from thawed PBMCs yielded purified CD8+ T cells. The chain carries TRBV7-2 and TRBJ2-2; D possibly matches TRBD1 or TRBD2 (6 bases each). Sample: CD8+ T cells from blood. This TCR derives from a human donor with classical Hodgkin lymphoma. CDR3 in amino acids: CASSPVGGYTGELFF. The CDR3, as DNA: TGTGCCAGCAGCCCGGTCGGGGGCTACACCGGGGAGCTGTTTTTT. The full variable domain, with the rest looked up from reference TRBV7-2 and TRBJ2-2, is GAGVSQSPSNKVTEKGKDVELRCDPISGHTALYWYRQSLGQGLEFLIYFQGNSAPDKSGLPSDRFSAERTGGSVSTLTIQRTQQEDSAVYLCASSPVGGYTGELFFGEGSRLTVL.